This T cell receptor beta chain was recovered during a study of blood T cells in healthy people across ages. Combining a sample-barcoded 5' primer with a J-beta primer mix, a second PCR ran for roughly 6 to 11 cycles. TCRdb redid the calling of the 5' RACE reads with MiXCR, one entry per CDR3 protein. Of 1.5 million to 2 million distinct CDR3 sequences listed, roughly 27% are singletons. Germline CDR1 and CDR2: LNHNV and YYDKDF (reference sequence). The CDR3 runs 14 residues. To note about this clonotype: The germline gene is not matched at one end of the junction; a read error may be the cause.

This TCR was recovered from a woman aged 25 to 39 in good health. Sequenced sample: blood. The V and J genes are TRBV15 and TRBJ2-3; D remains unclear. CDR3 region: CAISRAGFTDTQYF. The CDR3 DNA sequence: TGTGCCATCAGCAGAGCTGGGTTCACAGATACGCAGTATTTT.